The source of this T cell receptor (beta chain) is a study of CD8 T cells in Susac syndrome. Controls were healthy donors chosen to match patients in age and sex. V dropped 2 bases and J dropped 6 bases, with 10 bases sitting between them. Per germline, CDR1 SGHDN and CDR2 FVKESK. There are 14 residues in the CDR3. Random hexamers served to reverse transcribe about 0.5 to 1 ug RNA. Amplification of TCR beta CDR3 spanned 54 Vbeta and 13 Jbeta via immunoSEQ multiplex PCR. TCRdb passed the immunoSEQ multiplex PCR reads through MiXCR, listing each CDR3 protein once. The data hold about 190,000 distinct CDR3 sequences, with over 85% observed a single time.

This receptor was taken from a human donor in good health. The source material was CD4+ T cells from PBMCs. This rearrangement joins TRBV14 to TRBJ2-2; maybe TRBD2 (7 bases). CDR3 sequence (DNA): TGTGCCAGCAGCCAATGGCGGGGGCCCGGGGAGCTGTTTTTT. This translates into CASSQWRGPGELFF.